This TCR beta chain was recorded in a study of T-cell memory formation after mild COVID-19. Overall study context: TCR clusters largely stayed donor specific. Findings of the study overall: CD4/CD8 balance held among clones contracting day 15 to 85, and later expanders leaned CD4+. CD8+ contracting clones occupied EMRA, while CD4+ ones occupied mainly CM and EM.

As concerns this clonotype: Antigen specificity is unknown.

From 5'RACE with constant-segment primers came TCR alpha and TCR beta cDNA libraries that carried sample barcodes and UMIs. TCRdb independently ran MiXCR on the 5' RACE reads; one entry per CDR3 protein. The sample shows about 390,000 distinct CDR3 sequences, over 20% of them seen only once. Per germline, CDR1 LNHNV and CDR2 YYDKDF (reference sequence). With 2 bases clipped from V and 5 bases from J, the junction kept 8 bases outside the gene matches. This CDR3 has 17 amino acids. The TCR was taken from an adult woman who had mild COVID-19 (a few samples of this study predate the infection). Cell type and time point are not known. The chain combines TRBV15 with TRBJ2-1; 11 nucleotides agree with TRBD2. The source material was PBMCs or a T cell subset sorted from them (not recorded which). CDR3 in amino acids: CATSRLLAGADNNEQFF. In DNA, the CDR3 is TGTGCCACCAGCAGACTACTAGCGGGGGCAGATAACAATGAGCAGTTCTTC.